One sample yielded the 29 T cell receptor beta chains listed below, sequenced in a study of vaccination and CD4 T cells after COVID-19. The antigens for these receptors are not known. Once obtained from cultured CD4+ T cells, the DNA was sequenced using the Oncomine TCR Beta short-read assay. TCRdb reprocessed the PCR reads via MiXCR and lists one record per CDR3 protein. The sample lists approximately 20,000 distinct CDR3 sequences; roughly 64% were seen once. The treatment here: 10-day PBMC culture with coronavirus spike peptide pools or control peptides (ViraFEST assay). Material for sequencing was CD4+ T cells from blood, cultured in vitro. The receptors come from a human donor who had recovered from COVID-19.

This clonotype showed up just once. The J gene is TRBJ1-1, the V gene TRBV28; no firm D call. V lost 7 bases and J 5 bases, leaving 23 bases between the germline ends. In germline, CDR1 is MDHEN, CDR2 SYDVKM. The CDR3 spans 16 residues. The CDR3 loop is CASKVLLVGVGTEAFF. The CDR3 DNA reads TGTGCCAGCAAAGTCCTTTTGGTTGGGGTGGGTACTGAAGCTTTCTTT.

The chain recombines TRBV5-8 with TRBJ2-4, with 9 bases identical to TRBD1. Unmatched junction bases numbered 9, after V lost 0 bases and J lost 5 bases. CDR3 size: 17 residues. Germline values: CDR1 SGHTS, CDR2 YDEGEE. The CDR3 loop is CASSLVAGQGGENIQYF. The CDR3, as DNA: TGTGCCAGCAGCTTGGTGGCGGGACAGGGAGGGGAAAACATTCAGTACTTC.

The genes are TRBV6-4 and TRBJ1-1, with 10 nucleotides matching TRBD1. J was trimmed by 0 bases and V by 2 bases; bases with no gene match: 27. The CDR3 sequence is 24 residues long. Looked up from germline, CDR1 is MRHNA and CDR2 is SNTAGT. CDR3 DNA: TGTGCCAGCAGTGACCGACCGCCTTCCACCGGGACAGGGGTGCCACGAAGGCTGAACACTGAAGCTTTCTTT. It codes for CASSDRPPSTGTGVPRRLNTEAFF.

The sample holds a few counts of this clonotype. The chain combines TRBV20-1 with TRBJ2-1; D is uncertain. This CDR3 region has 13 residues. V dropped 3 bases and J dropped 7 bases, with 13 bases sitting between them. Germline loops: CDR1 DFQATT, CDR2 SNEGSKA (reference sequence). CDR3 nucleotide sequence: TGCAGTGCTAGCCCCTCTAGGTTGAATGAGCAGTTCTTC. Its protein is CSASPSRLNEQFF.

V is TRBV20-1 and J is TRBJ2-1, with unresolved D. Germline-derived CDR1 and CDR2 are DFQATT and SNEGSKA (reference sequence). V was pared by 3 bases and J by 8 bases, with 14 bases between. CDR3 size: 13 residues. This CDR3 reads CSARAGRHHEQFF. The CDR3 bases are TGCAGTGCTAGGGCCGGGCGCCATCATGAGCAGTTCTTC.

This clonotype was seen a few times. One junction end does not reproduce the germline sequence, and a read error may be involved. The chain is built from TRBV6-1 and TRBJ1-2; 8 bases agree with TRBD1. Germline V gene sequence: CDR1 MNHNS, CDR2 SASEGT. The CDR3 has 12 residues. This CDR3 is CATLTREQGGIF. CDR3 in DNA: TGTGCCACCCTGACGAGGGAACAGGGGGGGATCTTC.

The rearrangement joins TRBV7-2 to TRBJ2-4; D might be TRBD1 (5 bases). The CDR3 contains 14 residues. V was shortened by 0 bases and J by 9 bases, with 12 bases between the two germline ends. Germline V gives CDR1 SGHTA, CDR2 FQGNSA. The CDR3: CASSLAIGEGIQYF. The CDR3 nucleotides read TGTGCCAGCAGCTTAGCAATAGGGGAAGGCATTCAGTACTTC.

This clonotype has just a few counts. The chain employs TRBV6-2 or TRBV6-3 and TRBJ2-1, with TRBD2 matching 10 bases. Germline assignment: CDR1 MNHEY and CDR2 SVGEGT. This CDR3 is built from 18 residues. The trim removed 2 bases at V and 8 bases at J, leaving 15 bases unmatched. CDR3 protein: CASSYPRGSGRVDDEQFF. The CDR3 nucleotides read TGTGCCAGCAGTTACCCGCGGGGCAGCGGGAGGGTGGACGATGAGCAGTTCTTC.

The J gene is TRBJ1-2, the V gene TRBV7-8, with 8 positions matching TRBD1. Germline loops: CDR1 SGHVS, CDR2 FQNEAQ. The CDR3 has 15 amino acids. The trim removed 6 bases at V and 7 bases at J, leaving 13 bases unmatched. The CDR3 coding sequence is TGTGCCAGCAGGAGGGACAGGAGCCTTCTGGGTGGCTACACCTTC. Its protein is CASRRDRSLLGGYTF.

The chain couples TRBV30 to TRBJ1-2; 8 bases align to TRBD1. The trim removed 2 bases at V and 3 bases at J, leaving 2 bases unmatched. Germline V gene sequence: CDR1 GTSNPN, CDR2 SVGIG (reference sequence). CDR3 size: 13 residues. The CDR3 DNA reads TGTGCCTGGAGTTTGGACAGGGACTATGGCTACACCTTC. It encodes CAWSLDRDYGYTF.

Within the sample, this clonotype is large. V gene TRBV12-3 or TRBV12-4 combines with J gene TRBJ2-2; unclear D gene. V shed 8 bases and J shed 0 bases, with 7 bases lying between them. The CDR3 length is 13 residues. CDR3 DNA: TGTGCCAGCGGTCAGTCGAACACCGGGGAGCTGTTTTTT. Protein sequence: CASGQSNTGELFF.

This clonotype was seen a handful of times. The chain employs TRBV20-1 and TRBJ1-2; D possibly corresponds to TRBD1 (6 bases). With 3 bases removed from V and 2 bases from J, the gap between germline ends came to 19 bases. CDR3 length equals 16 residues. Germline loops: CDR1 DFQATT, CDR2 SNEGSKA (reference sequence). The CDR3 nucleotides read TGCAGTGCTAGTCGGGGGGCTGGGGGTGCCAACTATGGCTACACCTTC. It specifies CSASRGAGGANYGYTF.

V and J are TRBV20-1 and TRBJ2-2; TRBD2 matches 7 bases. V lost 0 bases and J lost 2; bases outside the gene matches: 3. This CDR3 region has 15 residues. Per the germline V gene, CDR1 is DFQATT and CDR2 is SNEGSKA (reference sequence). As DNA, the CDR3 is TGCAGTGCTAGAGACCTAGCGGACAACACCGGGGAGCTGTTTTTT. The encoded protein is CSARDLADNTGELFF.

This chain links TRBV5-1 with TRBJ2-5, with D unresolved. V was clipped by 4 bases and J by 5 bases, with 9 bases between them. The CDR3 runs 12 residues. Germline V gene lookup returns CDR1 SGHRS and CDR2 YFSETQ. The CDR3 region is CASSPPNETQYF. CDR3 in DNA: TGCGCCAGCAGCCCTCCTAATGAGACCCAGTACTTC.

This clonotype was counted once. The gene calls are TRBV21-1 and TRBJ2-3; the D segment call TRBD2 is taken from the table without a DNA check. TRBV21-1 corresponds to a pseudogene. The CDR3 covers 24 residues. This CDR3 reads CASSNSPPGSERLAGEGVADTQYF. The CDR3 DNA reads as TGTGCCAGCAGCAACTCTCCCCCAGGGTCCGAGAGGCTAGCGGGAGAAGGAGTCGCAGATACGCAGTATTTT.

The rearrangement links TRBV18 to TRBJ2-1; 9 bases are shared with TRBD2. V gave up 3 bases and J gave up 4 bases; unmatched junction bases: 7. Germline loops: CDR1 KGHSH, CDR2 LQKENI. The CDR3 covers 16 residues. CDR3 nucleotide sequence: TGTGCCAGCTCACCGTTTCGACTAGCGGCTTACAATGAGCAGTTCTTC. Amino acids: CASSPFRLAAYNEQFF.

The gene calls are TRBV18 and TRBJ2-5; D may match TRBD1 or TRBD2 (5 bases each). The V and J ends lost 6 bases and 4 bases respectively, with 15 bases between them. Germline V lookup: CDR1 KGHSH, CDR2 LQKENI. There are 14 residues in the CDR3. The CDR3 spells CASSIRKGRETQYF. In DNA, the CDR3 is TGTGCCAGCTCCATACGGAAGGGACGAGAGACCCAGTACTTC.

This rearrangement joins TRBV27 to TRBJ2-7; 11 bases line up with TRBD2. CDR3 length: 19 amino acids. Looked up from germline, CDR1 is MNHEY and CDR2 is SMNVEV (reference sequence). J lost 1 base, V lost 2 bases, and 13 bases had no gene match. DNA for the CDR3: TGTGCCAGCAGTTTAGGAGGACTAGCGGGCTCTAGGGTTTCCTACGAGCAGTACTTC. This codes for CASSLGGLAGSRVSYEQYF.

The chain links TRBV6-2 or TRBV6-3 to TRBJ2-5, with 9 bases fitting TRBD1. J gave up 4 bases and V 2 bases, and 2 bases lay outside the gene matches. This CDR3 spans 14 amino acids. Germline values: CDR1 MNHEY, CDR2 SVGEGT. The CDR3 bases are TGTGCCAGCAGTTACGGGACAGGGAGAGAGACCCAGTACTTC. Amino acid sequence: CASSYGTGRETQYF.

The rearrangement links TRBV27 to TRBJ1-5; maybe TRBD1 (6 bases). V dropped 3 bases and J dropped 4 bases, with 13 bases sitting between them. This CDR3 spans 15 amino acids. Germline V gene sequence: CDR1 MNHEY, CDR2 SMNVEV (reference sequence). The CDR3 spells CASSLRGQGNQPQHF. The CDR3 coding sequence is TGTGCCAGCAGTTTGCGGGGGCAGGGAAATCAGCCCCAGCATTTT.

This sequence joins TRBV6-1 and TRBJ2-5; the D is unclear. From germline, CDR1 is MNHNS and CDR2 SASEGT. The CDR3 spans 13 residues. Trimming removed 5 bases at V and 3 bases at J, with 10 bases between. CDR3 DNA sequence: TGTGCCAGCAGTACCAACCCCAAAGAGACCCAGTACTTC. This encodes CASSTNPKETQYF.

The chain recombines TRBV6-1 with TRBJ1-3; D gene uncertain. Germline lookup yields CDR1 MNHNS and CDR2 SASEGT. CDR3 size: 15 residues. With 8 bases removed from V and 0 bases from J, the gap between germline ends came to 14 bases. CDR3 nucleotide sequence: TGTGCCAGCGAAATCAGGCCCCGCTCTGGAAACACCATATATTTT. Protein: CASEIRPRSGNTIYF.

The chain combines TRBV6-4 with TRBJ2-1; D remains ambiguous. Germline V CDR1 and CDR2: MRHNA, SNTAGT. The V end lost 4 bases, the J end lost 12 bases, and 13 bases lay between the germline ends. The CDR3 consists of 12 residues. CDR3 loop: CASSGSRGRQFF. The CDR3 DNA reads TGTGCCAGCAGTGGTTCTCGAGGACGGCAGTTCTTC.

The chain uses TRBV20-1 and TRBJ1-4, with 8 nucleotides matching TRBD1. Per germline, CDR1 DFQATT and CDR2 SNEGSKA (reference sequence). The CDR3 runs 13 residues. J was trimmed by 8 bases and V by 6 bases; bases with no gene match: 8. This CDR3 is CSADGQGKEKLFF. In DNA form, the CDR3 reads TGCAGTGCGGACGGACAGGGTAAAGAAAAACTGTTTTTT.

This clonotype was seen a few times. This chain uses TRBV30 with TRBJ2-5; 11 bases map to TRBD1. The CDR3 has 15 residues. CDR1 and CDR2 from the germline V gene are GTSNPN and SVGIG (reference sequence). V gave up 3 bases and J gave up 4 bases; unmatched junction bases: 7. The CDR3 protein is CAWSSGQGARETQYF. CDR3 bases: TGTGCCTGGAGCTCCGGACAGGGGGCAAGAGAGACCCAGTACTTC.

This clonotype is a singleton in its sample. The genes are TRBV7-3 and TRBJ2-5; perhaps TRBD1 as D (5 bases). Looked up from germline, CDR1 is SGHTA and CDR2 is FQGTGA. This CDR3 comprises 16 residues. Deletions cut 4 bases from V and 2 bases from J, with 17 bases between. In DNA, the CDR3 is TGTGCCAGCAGCTGGGGTGCTACAGGAGTTCAAGAGACCCAGTACTTC. Protein product: CASSWGATGVQETQYF.

The chain links TRBV10-3 to TRBJ2-3; no reliable D call. The germline V and J ends were trimmed by 2 bases and 10 bases, with 7 bases remaining between them. The CDR3 loop spans 11 amino acids. The V gene's germline CDR1 is ENHRY and CDR2 SYGVKD. DNA for the CDR3: TGTGCCATCAGTGAGGCCCAGGCGCAGTATTTT. It yields the protein CAISEAQAQYF.

The CDR3 reads CASSLRRGSAGNTIYF. The CDR3 DNA reads as TGTGCCAGCAGCTTACGCCGGGGCTCAGCAGGAAACACCATATATTTT. The chain links TRBV6-1 to TRBJ1-3, with D perhaps matching TRBD1 (5 bases). The germline gives CDR1 MNHNS, CDR2 SASEGT. V lost 6 bases and J 4 bases, leaving 19 bases between the germline ends. This CDR3 region has 16 residues.

This clonotype was seen a handful of times. This chain joins TRBV7-8 and TRBJ2-7; D remains ambiguous. The CDR3 is 16 residues long. V lost 1 base to trimming and J lost 0 bases, with 13 bases between them. CDR1 and CDR2 (germline): SGHVS, FQNEAQ. In DNA, the CDR3 is TGTGCCAGCAGCTTAGAGCCCGAGAAGAGCTCCTACGAGCAGTACTTC. Amino acid sequence: CASSLEPEKSSYEQYF.